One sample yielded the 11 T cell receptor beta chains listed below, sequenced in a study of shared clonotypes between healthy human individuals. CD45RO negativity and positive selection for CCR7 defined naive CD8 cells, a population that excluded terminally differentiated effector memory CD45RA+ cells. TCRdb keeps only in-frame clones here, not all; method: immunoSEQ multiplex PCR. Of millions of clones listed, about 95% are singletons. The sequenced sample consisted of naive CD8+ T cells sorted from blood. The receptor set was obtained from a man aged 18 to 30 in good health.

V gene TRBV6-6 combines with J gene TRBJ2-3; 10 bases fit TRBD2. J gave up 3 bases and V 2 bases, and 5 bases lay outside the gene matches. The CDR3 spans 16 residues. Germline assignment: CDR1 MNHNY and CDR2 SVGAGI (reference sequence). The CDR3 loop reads CASSYASGGFTDTQYF. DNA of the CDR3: TGTGCCAGCAGTTACGCTAGCGGGGGATTTACAGATACGCAGTATTTT.

The chain's CDR3 is CASSRELQPDTQYF. The CDR3 bases are TGCGCCAGCAGCCGGGAGTTACAGCCAGATACGCAGTATTTT. The chain links TRBV5-1 to TRBJ2-3, with D possibly matching TRBD2 (6 bases). V was trimmed by 4 bases and J by 4 bases, leaving 13 bases between them. Germline V gene lookup returns CDR1 SGHRS and CDR2 YFSETQ. The CDR3 totals 14 residues.

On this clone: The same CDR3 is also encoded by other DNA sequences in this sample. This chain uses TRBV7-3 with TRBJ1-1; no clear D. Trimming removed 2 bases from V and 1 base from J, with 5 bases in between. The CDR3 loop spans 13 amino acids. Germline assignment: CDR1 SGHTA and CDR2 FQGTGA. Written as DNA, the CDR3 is TGTGCCAGCAGCTTAGGTACGAACACTGAAGCTTTCTTT. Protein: CASSLGTNTEAFF.

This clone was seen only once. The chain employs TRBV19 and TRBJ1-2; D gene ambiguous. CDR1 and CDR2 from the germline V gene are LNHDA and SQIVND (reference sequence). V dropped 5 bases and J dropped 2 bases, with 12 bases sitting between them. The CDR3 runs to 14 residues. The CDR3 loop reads CASSPGPFNYGYTF. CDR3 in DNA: TGTGCCAGTAGTCCTGGACCGTTCAACTATGGCTACACCTTC.

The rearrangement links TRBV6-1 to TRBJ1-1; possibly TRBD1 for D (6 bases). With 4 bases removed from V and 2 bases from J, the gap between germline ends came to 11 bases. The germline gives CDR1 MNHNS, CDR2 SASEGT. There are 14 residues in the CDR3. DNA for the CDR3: TGTGCCAGCAGTGTGTGGACAGATAACACTGAAGCTTTCTTT. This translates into CASSVWTDNTEAFF.

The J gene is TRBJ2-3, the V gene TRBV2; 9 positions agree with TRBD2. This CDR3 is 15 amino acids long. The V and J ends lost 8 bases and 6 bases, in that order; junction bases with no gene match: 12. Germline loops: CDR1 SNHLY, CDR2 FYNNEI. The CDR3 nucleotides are TGTGCCAGCCCACCTCCGCGGGGGGGCTCGGATACGCAGTATTTT. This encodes CASPPPRGGSDTQYF.

As DNA, the CDR3 is TGTGCCAGCAGTTTTGACAGGGGAGGGCCTGAAGCTTTCTTT. Residues: CASSFDRGGPEAFF. This chain joins TRBV5-4 and TRBJ1-1; 8 nucleotides agree with TRBD1. The ends lost 5 bases at V and 6 bases at J; junction bases unmatched: 9. The CDR3 runs 14 residues. Germline CDR1 is SGHNT and CDR2 is YYREEE (reference sequence). The full variable domain, in which reference TRBV5-4 and TRBJ1-1 provide the parts outside the CDR3, is ETGVTQSPTHLIKTRGQQVTLRCSSQSGHNTVSWYQQALGQGPQFIFQYYREEENGRGNFPPRFSGLQFPNYSSELNVNALELDDSALYLCASSFDRGGPEAFFGQGTRLTVV.

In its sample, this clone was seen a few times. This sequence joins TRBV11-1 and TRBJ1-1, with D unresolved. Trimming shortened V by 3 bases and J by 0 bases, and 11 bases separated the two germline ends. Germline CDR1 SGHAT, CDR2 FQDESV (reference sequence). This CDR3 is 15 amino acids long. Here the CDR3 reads CASSLSGIMNTEAFF. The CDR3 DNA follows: TGTGCCAGCAGCTTGTCGGGGATCATGAACACTGAAGCTTTCTTT.

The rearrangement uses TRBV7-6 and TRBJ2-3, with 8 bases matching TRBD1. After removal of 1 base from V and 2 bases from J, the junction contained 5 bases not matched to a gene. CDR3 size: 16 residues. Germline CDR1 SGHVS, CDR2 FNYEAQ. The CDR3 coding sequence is TGTGCCAGCAGCTTAGGCCAGGGGGCCTACACAGATACGCAGTATTTT. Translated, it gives CASSLGQGAYTDTQYF. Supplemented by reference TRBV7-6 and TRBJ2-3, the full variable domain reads GAGVSQSPRYKVTKRGQDVALRCDPISGHVSLYWYRQALGQGPEFLTYFNYEAQQDKSGLPNDRFSAERPEGSISTLTIQRTEQRDSAMYRCASSLGQGAYTDTQYFGPGTRLTVL.

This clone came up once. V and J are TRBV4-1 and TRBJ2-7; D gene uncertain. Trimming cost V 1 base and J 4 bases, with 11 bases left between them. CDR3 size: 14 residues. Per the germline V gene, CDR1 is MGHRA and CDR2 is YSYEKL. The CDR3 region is CASSQASAEYEQYF. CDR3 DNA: TGCGCCAGCAGCCAAGCGTCGGCAGAATACGAGCAGTACTTC.

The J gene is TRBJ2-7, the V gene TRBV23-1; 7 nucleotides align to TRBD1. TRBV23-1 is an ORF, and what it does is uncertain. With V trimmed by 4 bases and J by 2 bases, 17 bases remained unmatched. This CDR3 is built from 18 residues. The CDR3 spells CASSPKDRVIPHTYEQYF. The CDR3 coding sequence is TGCGCCAGCAGTCCCAAAGACAGGGTGATTCCTCATACCTACGAGCAGTACTTC.